This is a list of T cell receptor beta chains from one sample in a study of Graves' ophthalmopathy and Graves' hyperthyroidism. Each CDR3 protein is one row after TCRdb ran MiXCR on the multiplex PCR reads. Seen here are over 650,000 distinct CDR3 sequences, 35% to 45% observed once, and the top ten hold over 2.5%. The sample consisted of peripheral blood. The receptors stem from an adult man with Graves' ophthalmopathy. CDR3s include the opening cysteine and the closing phenylalanine or tryptophan. D genes are given only for firm matches. Some rows have no size entry. The others give once, few or many, or a class for an expanded clone.

j_call	d_call	v_call	clone_size	cdr3_aa	cdr3_nt
TRBJ2-7	TRBD1	TRBV5-5	few	CASSLWIQGTGEQYF	TGTGCCAGCAGCTTGTGGATTCAGGGGACAGGGGAGCAGTACTTC
TRBJ2-5	NA	TRBV4-2	NA	CASSTRQALQETQYF	TGTGCCAGCAGTACACGACAGGCCTTACAAGAGACCCAGTACTTC
TRBJ2-2	TRBD2	TRBV7-9	NA	CASSSTGTSGGFGELFF	TGTGCCAGCAGCTCGACCGGGACTAGCGGGGGGTTCGGGGAGCTGTTTTTT
TRBJ2-5	NA	TRBV20-1	many	CSARDRGTETQYF	TGCAGTGCTAGAGATCGGGGTACGGAGACCCAGTACTTC
TRBJ1-1	TRBD1	TRBV11-2	NA	CASSILTGGTEAFF	TGTGCCAGCAGCATTTTGACAGGGGGCACTGAAGCTTTCTTT
TRBJ1-1	NA	TRBV10-1	NA	CASGPRQANTEAFF	TGTGCCAGCGGCCCACGTCAGGCGAACACTGAAGCTTTCTTT
TRBJ1-1	NA	TRBV10-3	many	CANPGQINTEAFF	TGTGCCAACCCGGGACAAATTAACACTGAAGCTTTCTTT
TRBJ2-5	NA	TRBV24-1	NA	CATSAGTSGETQYF	TGTGCCACCAGTGCTGGAACTTCGGGAGAGACCCAGTACTTC
TRBJ2-5	TRBD1	TRBV2	NA	CASKEGQGTQYF	TGTGCCAGCAAGGAGGGACAGGGGACCCAGTACTTC
TRBJ1-5	NA	TRBV20-1	few	CSARGGASNQPQHF	TGCAGTGCTAGGGGGGGGGCTAGCAATCAGCCCCAGCATTTT
TRBJ2-7	TRBD2	TRBV25-1	few	CAWRGVAGREQYF	TGTGCCTGGAGGGGGGTAGCGGGGCGGGAGCAGTACTTC
TRBJ1-5	NA	TRBV12-5	NA	CASSTKQTGNQPQHF	TGTGCCAGCTCAACAAAACAGACAGGCAATCAGCCCCAGCATTTT
TRBJ2-5	TRBD1	TRBV25-1	NA	CASSAEPTGAETQYF	TGTGCCAGCAGTGCAGAACCGACAGGGGCAGAGACCCAGTACTTC
TRBJ2-1	NA	TRBV10-3	NA	CAISAVGSYNEQFF	TGTGCCATCAGTGCGGTGGGCTCCTACAATGAGCAGTTCTTC
TRBJ1-5	NA	TRBV15	NA	CATSSPRGGYQPQHF	TGTGCCACCAGCAGCCCAAGGGGGGGATATCAGCCCCAGCATTTT
TRBJ1-5	NA	TRBV5-5	many	CASSPSPGNQPQHF	TGTGCCAGCAGCCCGAGCCCCGGCAATCAGCCCCAGCATTTT
TRBJ1-5	NA	TRBV7-8	many	CASSLGQYDQPQHF	TGTGCCAGCAGCTTGGGACAATACGATCAGCCCCAGCATTTT
TRBJ2-3	TRBD2	TRBV19	NA	CASSKGLAGVVDTQYF	TGTGCCAGTAGTAAGGGACTAGCGGGAGTTGTAGATACGCAGTATTTT
TRBJ2-7	NA	TRBV7-9	many	CASSFEEHYEQYF	TGTGCCAGCAGCTTCGAGGAGCACTACGAGCAGTACTTC
TRBJ1-2	NA	TRBV15	NA	CATTLQAGIDGYTF	TGTGCCACCACCCTTCAAGCGGGTATCGATGGCTACACCTTC
TRBJ2-7	TRBD2	TRBV4-1	few	CASSQASGGPSYEQYF	TGCGCCAGCAGCCAAGCCAGCGGGGGGCCCTCCTACGAGCAGTACTTC
TRBJ2-5	TRBD2	TRBV29-1	NA	CSVEERIAGLQETQYF	TGCAGCGTTGAAGAGAGGATAGCGGGACTGCAAGAGACCCAGTACTTC
TRBJ1-5	NA	TRBV12-3/TRBV12-4	many	CASSSRASPPDQPQHF	TGTGCCAGCAGTTCGCGGGCGAGCCCTCCGGATCAGCCCCAGCATTTT
TRBJ2-7	TRBD2	TRBV7-9	few	CASSPTTSGRAHEQYF	TGTGCCAGCAGCCCTACGACTAGCGGGAGGGCCCACGAGCAGTACTTC
TRBJ1-2	TRBD1	TRBV19	NA	CASRDRGHAFGYTF	TGTGCCAGTAGAGACAGGGGGCATGCTTTCGGCTACACCTTC
TRBJ2-7	NA	TRBV20-1	many	CSASSVPYEQYF	TGCAGTGCCTCTAGTGTTCCTTACGAGCAGTACTTC
TRBJ1-2	TRBD1	TRBV2	once	CASSDRAWGYGYTF	TGTGCCAGCAGCGACAGGGCCTGGGGCTATGGCTACACCTTC
TRBJ1-2	NA	TRBV7-9	many	CASSSGSPSYGYTF	TGTGCCAGCAGCTCGGGGAGTCCTTCCTATGGCTACACCTTC
TRBJ2-7	TRBD1	TRBV7-9	many	CASSGTGSDEQYF	TGTGCCAGCAGCGGGACAGGGTCCGACGAGCAGTACTTC